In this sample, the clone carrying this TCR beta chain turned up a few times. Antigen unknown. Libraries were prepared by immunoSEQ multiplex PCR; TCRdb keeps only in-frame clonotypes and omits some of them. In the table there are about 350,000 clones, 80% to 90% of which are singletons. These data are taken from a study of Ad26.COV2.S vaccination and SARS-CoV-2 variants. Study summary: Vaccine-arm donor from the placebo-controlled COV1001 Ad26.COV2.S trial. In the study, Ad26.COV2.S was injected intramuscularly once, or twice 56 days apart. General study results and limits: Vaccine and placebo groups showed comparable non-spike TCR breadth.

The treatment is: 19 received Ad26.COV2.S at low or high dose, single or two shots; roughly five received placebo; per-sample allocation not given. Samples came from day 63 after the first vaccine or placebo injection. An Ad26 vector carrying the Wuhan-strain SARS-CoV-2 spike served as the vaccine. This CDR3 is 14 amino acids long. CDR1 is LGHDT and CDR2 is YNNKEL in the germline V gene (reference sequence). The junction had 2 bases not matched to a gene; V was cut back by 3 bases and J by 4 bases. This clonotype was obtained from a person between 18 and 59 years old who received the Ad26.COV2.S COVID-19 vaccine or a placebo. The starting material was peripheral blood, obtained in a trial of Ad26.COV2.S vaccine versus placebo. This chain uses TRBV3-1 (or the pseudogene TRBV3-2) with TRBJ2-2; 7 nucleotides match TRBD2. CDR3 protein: CASSQGGSTGELFF. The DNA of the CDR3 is TGTGCCAGCAGCCAGGGCGGGAGCACCGGGGAGCTGTTTTTT.